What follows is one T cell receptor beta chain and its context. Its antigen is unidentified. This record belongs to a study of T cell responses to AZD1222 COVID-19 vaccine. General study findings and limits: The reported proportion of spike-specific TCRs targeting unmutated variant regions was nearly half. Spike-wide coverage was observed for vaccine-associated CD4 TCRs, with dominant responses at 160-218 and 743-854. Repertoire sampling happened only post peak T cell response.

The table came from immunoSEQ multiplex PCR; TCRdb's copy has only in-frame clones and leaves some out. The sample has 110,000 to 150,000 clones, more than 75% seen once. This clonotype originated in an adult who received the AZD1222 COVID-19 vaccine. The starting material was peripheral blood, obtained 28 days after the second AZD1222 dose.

This CDR3 is CASSTTGEAFF. The CDR3 DNA reads as TGTGCCAGCAGTACCACAGGGGAAGCTTTCTTT. The chain employs TRBV28 and TRBJ1-1; D might be TRBD1 (6 bases). The V end lost 5 bases, the J end lost 8 bases, and 9 bases lay between the germline ends. Germline CDR1 and CDR2: MDHEN and SYDVKM. The CDR3 contains 11 residues.